The 22 T cell receptor beta chains listed next were all sequenced from one sample in a study of shared clonotypes between healthy human individuals. Libraries were prepared by immunoSEQ multiplex PCR; TCRdb keeps only in-frame clonotypes and omits some of them. The sample includes about half a million clones, 81% of them seen just once. Specimen: PBMCs. The receptors derive from a woman aged 35 to 49 in good health. Some clones in this sample may be carry-over from other donors' samples.

Concerning this clone: This sequence is one base from a far larger clone and is likely a read error. The chain joins TRBV30 to TRBJ1-2; no reliable D call. V was cut by 0 bases and J by 10 bases, with 15 bases left in between. This CDR3 is 13 amino acids long. Looked up from germline, CDR1 is GTSNPN and CDR2 is SVGIG (reference sequence). The CDR3 loop reads CAWSVSLIGVYTF. The CDR3 DNA is TGTGCCTGGAGTGTATCCCTTATTGGGGTCTACACCTTC.

This clone has just one count. The rearrangement joins TRBV28 to TRBJ2-1; 7 bases are shared with TRBD2. The germline V gene has CDR1 MDHEN and CDR2 SYDVKM. V lost 7 bases, J lost 5 bases, and 11 bases stayed unmatched. The CDR3 runs to 15 residues. CDR3 protein: CASNQRGDMNNEQFF. The CDR3 DNA reads TGTGCCAGCAACCAGCGGGGAGACATGAACAATGAGCAGTTCTTC.

The gene calls are TRBV5-4 and TRBJ2-1, with D unclear. With 8 bases removed from V and 0 bases from J, the gap between germline ends came to 15 bases. CDR1 is SGHNT and CDR2 is YYREEE in the germline V gene (reference sequence). The CDR3 spans 15 residues. CDR3 sequence: CASQGEESSYNEQFF. CDR3 nucleotide sequence: TGTGCCAGTCAAGGTGAGGAGAGCTCCTACAATGAGCAGTTCTTC.

The genes are TRBV11-3 and TRBJ2-1; no firm D call. CDR1 is SGHNT and CDR2 is YENEEA in the germline V gene. CDR3 length: 14 amino acids. V was cut by 6 bases and J by 4 bases, with 13 bases left in between. The CDR3 nucleotides read TGTGCCAGCAGTTCAAGGAACGGATACAATGAGCAGTTCTTC. This translates into CASSSRNGYNEQFF.

J is TRBJ2-3 and V is TRBV7-9; 14 bases are shared with TRBD2. CDR1 SEHNR and CDR2 FQNEAQ come from the germline V gene (reference sequence). V lost 5 bases to trimming and J lost 3 bases; unmatched junction nucleotides: 4. This CDR3 is 16 amino acids long. CDR3 bases: TGTGCCAGCAGCCCAGGACTAGCGGGAGGAACAGATACGCAGTATTTT. Translated, it gives CASSPGLAGGTDTQYF.

Regarding this clone: The sample contains more than one DNA sequence encoding this CDR3. This chain joins TRBV5-4 and TRBJ1-2; D unclear. V was pared by 0 bases and J by 2 bases, with 2 bases between. Germline CDR1 is SGHNT and CDR2 is YYREEE (reference sequence). The CDR3 extends over 12 amino acids. The CDR3 here is CASSLENYGYTF. The CDR3 nucleotides are TGTGCCAGCAGCTTGGAGAACTATGGCTACACCTTC.

V and J are TRBV15 and TRBJ1-4, with 11 bases lining up with TRBD1. CDR3 length: 14 amino acids. V gave up 5 bases and J gave up 7 bases; unmatched junction bases: 3. Germline V gene sequence: CDR1 LNHNV, CDR2 YYDKDF (reference sequence). CDR3 DNA: TGTGCCACCAGCCCGGACAGGGGGCTTGAAAAACTGTTTTTT. It codes for CATSPDRGLEKLFF.

The V gene is TRBV21-1, the J gene TRBJ1-4. TRBV21-1 is termed a pseudogene. The CDR3 is 16 amino acids. CDR3 nucleotides: TGTGCCAGCAAAGACGGGGAACCAGCAACTAATGAAAAACTGTTTTTT. Translating gives CASKDGEPATNEKLFF.

This clone was counted only a few times. A clone one base away is much larger, so this may be a read error. Other DNA sequences in the sample encode the same CDR3. The V gene is TRBV28, the J gene TRBJ2-5; no reliable D call. Germline V lookup: CDR1 MDHEN, CDR2 SYDVKM. Deletions cut 6 bases from V and 5 bases from J, with 16 bases between. The length of the CDR3 is 14 residues. The CDR3 DNA sequence: TGTGCCAGCAGCTTACGAACCCTTGGGGAGACCCAGTACTTC. Translated: CASSLRTLGETQYF.

CDR3: CASSDSTNYGYTF. The CDR3, as DNA: TGTGCCAGCAGTGACAGTACGAACTATGGCTACACCTTC. J is TRBJ1-2 and V is TRBV2; D is unresolved. The CDR3 is 13 amino acids. Germline V CDR1 and CDR2: SNHLY, FYNNEI. The V end lost 3 bases, the J end lost 2 bases, and 7 bases lay between the germline ends.

V usage is TRBV19 and J usage is TRBJ1-1, with a tentative D call TRBD1 (5 bases). The ends were cut back, 6 bases at V and 5 bases at J, with 13 bases in the middle. This CDR3 has 13 amino acids. Per the germline V gene, CDR1 is LNHDA and CDR2 is SQIVND (reference sequence). CDR3 nucleotides: TGTGCCAGTAGCCCGACAGCGGGGACTGAAGCTTTCTTT. Protein sequence: CASSPTAGTEAFF.

The chain uses TRBV2 and TRBJ1-1; tentative D call: TRBD1 (6 bases). The V end lost 3 bases, the J end lost 5 bases, and 22 bases lay between the germline ends. Looked up from germline, CDR1 is SNHLY and CDR2 is FYNNEI. This CDR3 is built from 17 residues. CDR3 DNA sequence: TGTGCCAGCAGTGACTCCAAGGGGGTATGGGGGGAGACTGAAGCTTTCTTT. Translating gives CASSDSKGVWGETEAFF.

The chain joins TRBV2 to TRBJ1-1; D is ambiguous. The V end lost 7 bases, the J end lost 1 base, and 10 bases lay between the germline ends. This CDR3 has 13 residues. Germline assignment: CDR1 SNHLY and CDR2 FYNNEI. The CDR3 is CASTVGPNTEAFF. In DNA form, the CDR3 reads TGTGCCAGCACGGTGGGTCCGAACACTGAAGCTTTCTTT. The full variable domain, in which reference TRBV2 and TRBJ1-1 provide the parts outside the CDR3, is EPEVTQTPSHQVTQMGQEVILRCVPISNHLYFYWYRQILGQKVEFLVSFYNNEISEKSEIFDDQFSVERPDGSNFTLKIRSTKLEDSAMYFCASTVGPNTEAFFGQGTRLTVV.

The gene calls are TRBV2 and TRBJ2-5, with 13 bases matching TRBD2. J was trimmed by 6 bases and V by 6 bases; bases with no gene match: 4. CDR1 SNHLY and CDR2 FYNNEI come from the germline V gene. The CDR3 totals 14 residues. The chain's CDR3 is CASSRTSGRQTQYF. The CDR3 DNA reads TGTGCCAGCAGCCGGACTAGCGGGAGACAGACCCAGTACTTC.

There are a few counts of this clone. A far larger clone is a single base away, which makes a read error likely. The J gene is TRBJ2-7, the V gene TRBV29-1; TRBD1 matches 7 bases. The CDR3 extends over 14 amino acids. Germline loops: CDR1 SQVTM, CDR2 ANQGSEA. V dropped 7 bases and J dropped 5; count of bases not matched to a gene: 14. Here the CDR3 reads CSALRGTAFDEQYF. The CDR3 DNA is TGCAGCGCCCTGAGGGGGACAGCCTTTGACGAGCAGTACTTC.

The chain couples TRBV28 to TRBJ2-7, with D perhaps TRBD1 (6 bases). The CDR3 has 16 amino acids. The V and J ends lost 6 bases and 2 bases respectively, with 20 bases between them. Germline V gene data show CDR1 as MDHEN and CDR2 as SYDVKM. The CDR3 loop reads CASSLQTDSTTYEQYF. The CDR3 nucleotides are TGTGCCAGCAGCCTTCAGACGGACAGTACGACCTACGAGCAGTACTTC.

To note about this clone: The same CDR3 arises from other DNA sequences in this sample as well. The V call is TRBV5-4, the J call TRBJ2-7, with D tentatively TRBD1 (6 bases). CDR3 size: 13 residues. CDR1 and CDR2 (germline): SGHNT, YYREEE (reference sequence). Trimming took off 0 bases at V and 2 bases at J, with 6 bases between the two ends. The CDR3 reads CASSLDRAYEQYF. The CDR3 DNA reads as TGTGCCAGCAGCTTGGACAGGGCCTACGAGCAGTACTTC.

The V call is TRBV28, the J call TRBJ1-3; no firm D call. Germline V gene lookup returns CDR1 MDHEN and CDR2 SYDVKM. Trimming cost V 8 bases and J 0 bases, with 11 bases left between them. CDR3 length: 14 amino acids. The CDR3 sequence is CASAAQTSGNTIYF. In nucleotides, the CDR3 is TGTGCCAGCGCCGCCCAGACCTCTGGAAACACCATATATTTT.

This clone was recorded only once. The chain couples TRBV27 to TRBJ2-7; TRBD1 agrees at 7 bases. Germline CDR1 and CDR2: MNHEY and SMNVEV (reference sequence). The CDR3 sequence is 17 residues long. V shed 6 bases and J 2 bases; nucleotides not matched to a gene: 16. CDR3 DNA sequence: TGTGCCAGCAGGATTACAGGGGTGGGGTCGGTCGCCTACGAGCAGTACTTC. Translating it yields CASRITGVGSVAYEQYF.

The CDR3 bases are TGTGCCAGCAGTTGGAGGACCTATAGCGGGAGACGCACAGATACGCAGTATTTT. Translating it yields CASSWRTYSGRRTDTQYF. This sequence joins TRBV28 and TRBJ2-3, with TRBD2 matching 9 bases. The CDR3 runs 18 residues. With 4 bases clipped from V and 1 base from J, the junction kept 12 bases outside the gene matches. Germline-derived CDR1 and CDR2 are MDHEN and SYDVKM.

Details on this clone: A much bigger clone sits one base away, suggesting this may be a read error. This chain connects TRBV7-3 to TRBJ2-3, with 8 nucleotides matching TRBD2. V gave up 4 bases and J gave up 2 bases; unmatched junction bases: 8. The CDR3 spans 16 residues. From germline, CDR1 is SGHTA and CDR2 FQGTGA. CDR3 nucleotide sequence: TGTGCCAGCAGCTCGGGACCAGCGGGGGTCACAGATACGCAGTATTTT. It yields the protein CASSSGPAGVTDTQYF.

The chain uses TRBV18 and TRBJ2-6; D possibly matches TRBD1 or TRBD2 (5 bases each). This CDR3 is 15 amino acids long. Trimming stripped 5 bases from V and 2 bases from J, with 10 bases between. CDR1 is KGHSH, CDR2 LQKENI, per germline. CDR3 DNA sequence: TGTGCCAGCTCAACAAGGGGAGCTGGGGCCAACGTCCTGACTTTC. Translated: CASSTRGAGANVLTF.